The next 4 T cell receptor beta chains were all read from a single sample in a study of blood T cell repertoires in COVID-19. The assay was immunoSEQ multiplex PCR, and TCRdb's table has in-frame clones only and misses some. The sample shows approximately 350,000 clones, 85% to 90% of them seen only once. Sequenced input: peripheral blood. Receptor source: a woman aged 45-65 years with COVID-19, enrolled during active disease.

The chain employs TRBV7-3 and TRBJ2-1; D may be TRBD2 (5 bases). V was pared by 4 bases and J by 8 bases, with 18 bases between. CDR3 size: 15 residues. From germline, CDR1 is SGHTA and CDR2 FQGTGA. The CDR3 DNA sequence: TGTGCCAGCAGCTCCGAGGGCTCCAATATTCATGAGCAGTTCTTC. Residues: CASSSEGSNIHEQFF.

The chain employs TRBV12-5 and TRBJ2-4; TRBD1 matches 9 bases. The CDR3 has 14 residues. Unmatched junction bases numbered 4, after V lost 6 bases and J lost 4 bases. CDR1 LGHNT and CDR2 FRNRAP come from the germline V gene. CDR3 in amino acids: CASGRGQGKNIQYF. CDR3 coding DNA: TGTGCTAGTGGCCGTGGACAGGGGAAAAACATTCAGTACTTC.

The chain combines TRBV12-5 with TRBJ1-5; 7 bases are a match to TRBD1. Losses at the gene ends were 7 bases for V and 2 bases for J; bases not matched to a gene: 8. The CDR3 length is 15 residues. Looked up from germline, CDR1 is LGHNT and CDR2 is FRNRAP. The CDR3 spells CASDFDRVGNQPQHF. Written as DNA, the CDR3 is TGTGCTAGTGATTTCGACAGGGTCGGCAATCAGCCCCAGCATTTT.

The CDR3 is CASSETDNTEAFF. CDR3 coding DNA: TGCGCCAGCAGTGAGACAGACAACACTGAAGCTTTCTTT. The V and J genes are TRBV10-2 and TRBJ1-1, with D unresolved. Per germline, CDR1 WSHSY and CDR2 SAAADI. Trimming shortened V by 2 bases and J by 2 bases, and 6 bases separated the two germline ends. This CDR3 has 13 amino acids.